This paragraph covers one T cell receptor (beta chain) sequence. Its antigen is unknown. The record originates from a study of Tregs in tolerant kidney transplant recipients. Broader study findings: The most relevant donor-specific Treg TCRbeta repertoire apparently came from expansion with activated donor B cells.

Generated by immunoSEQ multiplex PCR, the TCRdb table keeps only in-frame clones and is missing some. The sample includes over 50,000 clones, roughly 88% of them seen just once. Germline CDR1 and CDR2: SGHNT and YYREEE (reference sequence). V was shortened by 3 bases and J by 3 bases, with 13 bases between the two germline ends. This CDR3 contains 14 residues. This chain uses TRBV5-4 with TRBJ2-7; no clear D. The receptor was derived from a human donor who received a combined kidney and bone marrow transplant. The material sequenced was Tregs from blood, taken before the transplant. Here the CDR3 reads CASSSLLENYEQYF. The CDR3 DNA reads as TGTGCCAGCAGCTCCCTACTTGAAAACTACGAGCAGTACTTC.